The 14 T cell receptor beta chains below all came from one sample that was sequenced in a study of cytomegalovirus exposure and HLA in healthy donors. PCR employed 60 Vbeta and 13 Jbeta primers. The repertoire was sequenced with immunoSEQ multiplex PCR; TCRdb's copy has only in-frame clones and lacks some. The table includes 150,000 or so clones, roughly 66% detected once. The sequencing input was PBMCs. These receptors all come from a woman younger than 30 in good health and CMV-seronegative.

The V and J genes are TRBV30 and TRBJ2-7; D gene uncertain. V was trimmed by 2 bases and J by 0 bases, leaving 8 bases between them. Germline V gives CDR1 GTSNPN, CDR2 SVGIG (reference sequence). The CDR3 length is 13 residues. CDR3 in DNA: TGTGCCTGGAGTCCCCAGGACTCCTACGAGCAGTACGTC. Protein product: CAWSPQDSYEQYV.

This chain connects TRBV9 to TRBJ2-3; D remains ambiguous. V shed 1 base and J shed 5 bases, with 14 bases lying between them. Germline values: CDR1 SGDLS, CDR2 YYNGEE. The CDR3 consists of 15 residues. CDR3 protein: CASSVSAGPQDTQYF. The CDR3 region has the DNA TGTGCCAGCAGCGTATCGGCAGGTCCTCAAGATACGCAGTATTTT.

The chain recombines TRBV5-4 with TRBJ2-4, with 7 bases matching TRBD1. The CDR3 sequence is 16 residues long. Per germline, CDR1 SGHNT and CDR2 YYREEE (reference sequence). V lost 5 bases and J lost 0; bases outside the gene matches: 8. Here the CDR3 reads CASSRTGQIAKNIQYF. The CDR3, as DNA: TGTGCCAGCAGTAGGACGGGACAGATAGCCAAAAACATTCAGTACTTC.

The chain has TRBV19 and TRBJ1-4; D is unresolved. Per germline, CDR1 LNHDA and CDR2 SQIVND (reference sequence). The CDR3 loop spans 13 amino acids. Trimming cost V 6 bases and J 2 bases, with 7 bases left between them. CDR3 nucleotides: TGTGCCAGTAGGGAGGAGACTAATGAAAAACTGTTTTTT. Protein sequence: CASREETNEKLFF. The complete variable domain, with remaining parts taken from reference TRBV19 and TRBJ1-4, reads DGGITQSPKYLFRKEGQNVTLSCEQNLNHDAMYWYRQDPGQGLRLIYYSQIVNDFQKGDIAEGYSVSREKKESFPLTVTSAQKNPTAFYLCASREETNEKLFFGSGTQLSVL.

The V gene is TRBV6-1, the J gene TRBJ2-7, with D possibly TRBD2 on 5 matching bases. Between the trimmed V and J ends, which lost 1 base and 0 bases, there was a span of 10 bases. Germline loops: CDR1 MNHNS, CDR2 SASEGT. The CDR3 is 15 amino acids. In DNA form, the CDR3 reads TGTGCCAGCAGTGAAGAGTGGAGGAGCTCCTACGAGCAGTACGTC. This sequence encodes CASSEEWRSSYEQYV.

Worth noting for this clone: A junction boundary mismatches the germline segment, possibly from a read error. The gene calls are TRBV7-2 and TRBJ1-3, with 10 bases lining up with TRBD1. CDR1 and CDR2 (germline): SGHTA, FQGNSA. CDR3 length: 14 amino acids. The CDR3 DNA is TGTGCCGGCAGCTTTGGACAGGGGGGTAACACCATATATTTT. Protein sequence: CAGSFGQGGNTIYF.

The gene calls are TRBV4-2 and TRBJ2-1; D is perhaps TRBD2 (6 bases). The CDR3 loop spans 16 amino acids. With 0 bases removed from V and 2 bases from J, the gap between germline ends came to 11 bases. Germline V gene data show CDR1 as LGHNA and CDR2 as YNFKEQ. This chain's CDR3 is CASSQDGTVAYNEQFF. CDR3 sequence (DNA): TGTGCCAGCAGCCAAGATGGGACTGTGGCCTACAATGAGCAGTTCTTC.

This clone has more than one count but fewer than ten. The chain employs TRBV5-1 and TRBJ1-2; a possible D gene is TRBD1 (5 bases). This CDR3 has 14 amino acids. The germline CDR1 and CDR2 sequences are SGHRS and YFSETQ. Trimming took 4 bases from V and 0 from J, leaving 10 bases between them. CDR3 sequence reads: CASSPGEPNYGYTF. Here the CDR3 DNA reads TGCGCCAGCAGCCCGGGGGAACCTAACTATGGCTACACCTTC.

The rearrangement uses TRBV27 and TRBJ1-4; D ambiguous. CDR3 length: 15 amino acids. Germline CDR1 MNHEY, CDR2 SMNVEV (reference sequence). V gave up 4 bases and J gave up 4 bases, with 13 bases separating them. CDR3 sequence: CASSSYRVGNEKLFF. CDR3 in DNA: TGTGCCAGCAGTTCCTACCGGGTTGGTAATGAAAAACTGTTTTTT.

The chain has TRBV28 and TRBJ1-5, with D uncertain. The V end lost 2 bases, the J end lost 0 bases, and 5 bases lay between the germline ends. Germline CDR1 MDHEN, CDR2 SYDVKM. This CDR3 is 14 amino acids long. The DNA of the CDR3 is TGTGCCAGCAGTTTAGTTAGTAGCAATCAGCCCCAGCATTTT. Its translation: CASSLVSSNQPQHF.

This rearrangement joins TRBV6-5 to TRBJ2-6, with D possibly matching TRBD1 (5 bases). Between the trimmed V and J ends, which lost 2 bases and 1 base, there was a span of 9 bases. The CDR3 spans 16 residues. Germline V lookup: CDR1 MNHEY, CDR2 SVGAGI. CDR3 DNA sequence: TGTGCCAGCAGTTACCTAACAGGATCTGGGGCCAACGTCCTGACTTTC. This gives the protein CASSYLTGSGANVLTF.

V and J are TRBV5-1 and TRBJ1-1; 7 bases align to TRBD1. Per germline, CDR1 SGHRS and CDR2 YFSETQ. The trim removed 2 bases at V and 0 bases at J, leaving 10 bases unmatched. There are 17 residues in the CDR3. The DNA for the CDR3 is TGCGCCAGCAGCTTTGGACAGGCGCGAACCATGAACACTGAAGCTTTCTTT. Residues: CASSFGQARTMNTEAFF.

This clone has a single count. The J gene is TRBJ2-3, the V gene TRBV28; D is ambiguous. Per germline, CDR1 MDHEN and CDR2 SYDVKM. The CDR3 length is 13 residues. V was trimmed by 5 bases and J by 1 base, leaving 7 bases between them. CDR3 bases: TGTGCCAGCAGTCCCCCCGGCACAGATACGCAGTATTTT. This gives the protein CASSPPGTDTQYF.

The chain couples TRBV21-1 to TRBJ1-3; no DNA check was done on the table's D call, TRBD1. TRBV21-1 has pseudogene status. This CDR3 spans 19 amino acids. Here the CDR3 DNA reads TGTGCCAGCAGCAAAGCGCTCCGAGAGGCAGGGGGCTCTGGAAACACCATATATTTT. It specifies CASSKALREAGGSGNTIYF.